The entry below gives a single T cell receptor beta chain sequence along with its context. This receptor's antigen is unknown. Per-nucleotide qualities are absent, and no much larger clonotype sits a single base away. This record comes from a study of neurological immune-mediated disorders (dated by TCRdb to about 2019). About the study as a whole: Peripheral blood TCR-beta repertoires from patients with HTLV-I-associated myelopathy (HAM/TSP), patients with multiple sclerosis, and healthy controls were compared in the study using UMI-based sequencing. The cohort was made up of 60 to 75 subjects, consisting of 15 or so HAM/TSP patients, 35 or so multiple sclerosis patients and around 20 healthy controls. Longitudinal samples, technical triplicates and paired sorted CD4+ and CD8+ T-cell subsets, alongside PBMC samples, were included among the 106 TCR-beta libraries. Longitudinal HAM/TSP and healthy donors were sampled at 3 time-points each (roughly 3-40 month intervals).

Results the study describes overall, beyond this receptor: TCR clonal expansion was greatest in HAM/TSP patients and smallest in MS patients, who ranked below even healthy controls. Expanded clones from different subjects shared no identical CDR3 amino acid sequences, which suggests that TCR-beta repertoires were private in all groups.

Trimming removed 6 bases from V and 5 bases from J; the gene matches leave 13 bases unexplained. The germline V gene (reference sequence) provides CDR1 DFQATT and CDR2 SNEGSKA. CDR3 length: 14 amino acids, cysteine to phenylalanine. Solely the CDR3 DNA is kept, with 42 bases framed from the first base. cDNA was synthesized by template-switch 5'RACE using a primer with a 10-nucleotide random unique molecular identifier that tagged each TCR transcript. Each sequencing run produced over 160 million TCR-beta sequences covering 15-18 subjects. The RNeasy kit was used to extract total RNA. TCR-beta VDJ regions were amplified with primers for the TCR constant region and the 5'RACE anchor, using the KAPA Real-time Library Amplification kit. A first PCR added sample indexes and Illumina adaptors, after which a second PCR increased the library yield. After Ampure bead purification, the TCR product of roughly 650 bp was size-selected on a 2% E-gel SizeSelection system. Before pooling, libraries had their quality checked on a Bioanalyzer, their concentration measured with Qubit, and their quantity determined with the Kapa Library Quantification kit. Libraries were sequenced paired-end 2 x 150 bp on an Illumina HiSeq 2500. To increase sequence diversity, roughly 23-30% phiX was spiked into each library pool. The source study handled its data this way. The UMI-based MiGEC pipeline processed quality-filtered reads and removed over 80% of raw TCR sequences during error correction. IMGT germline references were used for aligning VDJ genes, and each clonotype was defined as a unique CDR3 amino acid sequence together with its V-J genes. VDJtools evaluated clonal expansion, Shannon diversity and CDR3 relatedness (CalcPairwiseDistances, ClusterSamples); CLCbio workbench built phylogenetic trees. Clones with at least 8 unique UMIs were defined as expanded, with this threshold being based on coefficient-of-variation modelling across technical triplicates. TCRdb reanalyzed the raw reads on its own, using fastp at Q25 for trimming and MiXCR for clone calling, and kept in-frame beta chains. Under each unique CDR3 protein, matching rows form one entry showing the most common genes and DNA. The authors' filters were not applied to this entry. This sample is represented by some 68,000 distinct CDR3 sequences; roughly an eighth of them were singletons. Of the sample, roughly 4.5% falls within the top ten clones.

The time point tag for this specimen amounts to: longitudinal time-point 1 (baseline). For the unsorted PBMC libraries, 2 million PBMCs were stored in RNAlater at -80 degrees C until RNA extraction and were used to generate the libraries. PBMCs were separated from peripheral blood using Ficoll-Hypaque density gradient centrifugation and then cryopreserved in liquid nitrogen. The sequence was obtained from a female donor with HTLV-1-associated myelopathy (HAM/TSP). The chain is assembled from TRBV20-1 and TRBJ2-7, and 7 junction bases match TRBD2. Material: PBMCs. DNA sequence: TGCAGTGCGGTAAGGAGCGGGGCCATGGACGAGCAGTACTTC. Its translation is CSAVRSGAMDEQYF.